This T cell receptor (beta chain) was sequenced in a study of T cell responses to AZD1222 COVID-19 vaccine. The data were produced by immunoSEQ multiplex PCR, yet TCRdb's version contains in-frame clones alone and is incomplete. The top ten hold approximately 23% of the sample, which has 55,000 to 75,000 clones, 79% seen once. Regarding the study as a whole: Researchers took repertoire samples only after the peak T cell response had come. The donor group comprised mostly white British people and more females; the analysis possibly underestimated clonal diversity. Baseline seropositivity occurred in only a handful of AZD1222 recipients. Spike was spanned by vaccine-associated CD4 TCRs, which were dominant at 160-218 and 743-854.

Note on this clone: No antigen is known for it.

The TCR was taken from an adult in good health. Here the sequenced sample was peripheral blood, taken on day 0 of MenACWY control vaccination.

In nucleotides, the CDR3 is TGTGCCAGCAGTGTGGGGGAGAGACCGTTCTTC. Translation gives CASSVGERPFF. The genes are TRBV2 and TRBJ2-1; D could derive from TRBD1 or TRBD2 (5 bases each). CDR1 and CDR2 (germline): SNHLY, FYNNEI. The CDR3 is 11 residues long. The ends were cut back, 4 bases at V and 15 bases at J, with 13 bases in the middle.